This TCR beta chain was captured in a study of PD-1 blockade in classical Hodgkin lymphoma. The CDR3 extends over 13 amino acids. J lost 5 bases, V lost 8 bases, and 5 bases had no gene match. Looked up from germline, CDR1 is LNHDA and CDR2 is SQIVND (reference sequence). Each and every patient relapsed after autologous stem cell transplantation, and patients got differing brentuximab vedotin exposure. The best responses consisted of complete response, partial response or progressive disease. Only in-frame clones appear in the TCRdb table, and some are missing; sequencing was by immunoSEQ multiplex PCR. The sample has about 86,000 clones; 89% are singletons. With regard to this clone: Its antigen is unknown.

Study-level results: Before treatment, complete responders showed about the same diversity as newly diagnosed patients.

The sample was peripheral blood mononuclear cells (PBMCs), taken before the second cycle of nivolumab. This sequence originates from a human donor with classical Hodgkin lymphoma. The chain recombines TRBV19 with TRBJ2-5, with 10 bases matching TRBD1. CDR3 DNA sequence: TGTGCCAGTCGAAGACAGGGGGCGGAGACCCAGTACTTC. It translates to CASRRQGAETQYF.